The sequence of this T cell receptor (beta chain) was determined in a study of read filtering for tumor transcriptome and immune sequencing. Study context: Among patients, 17 to 20 were male and approximately 15 female, aged roughly 45 to 90 (mean about 69). Revised staging placed roughly 8 patients in R-ISS I, 15 to 20 in II, roughly 7 in III.

For this clonotype: Antigen unknown.

Germline-derived CDR1 and CDR2 are LGHDT and YNNKEL (reference sequence). The V and J ends lost 4 bases and 6 bases respectively, with 16 bases between them. This CDR3 is built from 15 residues. Study-level results: The CD138-negative fraction was mixed bone marrow immune cells, not pure T cells.

The library was built from about 370 ng RNA with molecular barcoded adaptors for alpha/delta and beta/gamma chains. Via MiXCR, TCRdb re-called the reads, giving one row per CDR3 protein. The sample includes 40,000 or so distinct CDR3 sequences, approximately 15% of them seen just once. This sequence originates from a donor aged 40 or older with multiple myeloma. Input material: a population of CD138-negative cells sorted from bone marrow. The rearrangement links TRBV3-1 to TRBJ2-1; TRBD2 is a possible D gene (5 bases). CDR3 protein: CASSLPGLQRNEQFF. CDR3 in DNA: TGTGCCAGCAGCCTCCCGGGATTACAACGCAATGAGCAGTTCTTC.